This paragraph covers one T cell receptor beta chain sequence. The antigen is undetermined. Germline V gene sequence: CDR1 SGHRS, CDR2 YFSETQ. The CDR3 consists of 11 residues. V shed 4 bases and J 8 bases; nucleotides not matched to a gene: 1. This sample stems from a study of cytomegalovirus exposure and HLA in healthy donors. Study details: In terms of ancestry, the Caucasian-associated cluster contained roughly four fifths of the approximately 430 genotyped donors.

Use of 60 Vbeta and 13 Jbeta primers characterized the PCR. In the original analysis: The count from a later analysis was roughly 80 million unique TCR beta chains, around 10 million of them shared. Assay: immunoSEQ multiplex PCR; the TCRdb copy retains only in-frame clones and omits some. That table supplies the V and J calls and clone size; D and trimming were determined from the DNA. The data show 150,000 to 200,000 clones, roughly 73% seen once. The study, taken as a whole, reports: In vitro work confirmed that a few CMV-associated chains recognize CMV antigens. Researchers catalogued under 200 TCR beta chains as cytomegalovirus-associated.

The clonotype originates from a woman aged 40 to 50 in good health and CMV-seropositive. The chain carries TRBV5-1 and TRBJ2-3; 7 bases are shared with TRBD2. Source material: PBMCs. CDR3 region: CASSGGGTQYF. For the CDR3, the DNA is TGCGCCAGCAGCGGGGGGGGTACGCAGTATTTT.